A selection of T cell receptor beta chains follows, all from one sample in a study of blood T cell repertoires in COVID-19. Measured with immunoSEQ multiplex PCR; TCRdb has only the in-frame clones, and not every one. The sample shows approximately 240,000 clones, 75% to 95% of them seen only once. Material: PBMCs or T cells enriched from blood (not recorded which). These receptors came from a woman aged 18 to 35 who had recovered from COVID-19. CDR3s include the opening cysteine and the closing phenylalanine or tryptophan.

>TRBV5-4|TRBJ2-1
CASSLYRDRVVDEQFF
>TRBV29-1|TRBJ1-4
CSAVESRNEKLFF
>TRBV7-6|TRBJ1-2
CASSLGPGQSLWGYTF
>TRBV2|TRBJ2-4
CASTRDSELENIQYF
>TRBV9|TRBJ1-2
CASSVGGTGHYGYTF
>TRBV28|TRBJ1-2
CASSPAGGGYGYTF
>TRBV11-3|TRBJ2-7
CASSHGQGDEQYF
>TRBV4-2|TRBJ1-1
CASSQDFEETEAFF
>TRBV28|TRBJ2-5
CASTGGETQYF
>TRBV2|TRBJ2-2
CASSAAGLALTGELFF
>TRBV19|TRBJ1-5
CASRLRPLSRDRKHQPQHF
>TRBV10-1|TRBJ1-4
CASSPDRDNEKLFF
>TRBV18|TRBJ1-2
CASSAQGKYGYTF
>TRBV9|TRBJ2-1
CASSPLAGGTYNEQFF
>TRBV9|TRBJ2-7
CASSVGQGPYEQYF
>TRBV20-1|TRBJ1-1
CSASLGNTEAFF
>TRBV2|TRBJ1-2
CASKKEKLYGYTF
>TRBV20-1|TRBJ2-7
CSARDLSEQYF
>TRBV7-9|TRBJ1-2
CASSSGRGYTF
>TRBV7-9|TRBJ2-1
CASSNRGHGAGPSNEQFF